This paragraph covers one TCR beta chain sequence. The source of the sample is a study of control samples from healthy donors and cancer patients. TCRdb's copy holds only in-frame clones and misses some; the assay was immunoSEQ multiplex PCR. The sample holds around 200,000 clones; approximately 95% are singletons and the top ten take more than 1.2%. The CDR3 spans 13 residues. Trimming pared 8 bases from V and 4 bases from J, leaving 14 bases between. The V gene's germline CDR1 is SNHLY and CDR2 FYNNEI. This TCR was sampled from a man aged 18 to 30 in good health. The specimen sequenced was blood. The chain uses TRBV2 and TRBJ1-2, with D perhaps matching TRBD1 (5 bases). In nucleotides, the CDR3 is TGTGCCAGCCTACCCCGGGACCGCTATGGCTACACCTTC. Protein product: CASLPRDRYGYTF.